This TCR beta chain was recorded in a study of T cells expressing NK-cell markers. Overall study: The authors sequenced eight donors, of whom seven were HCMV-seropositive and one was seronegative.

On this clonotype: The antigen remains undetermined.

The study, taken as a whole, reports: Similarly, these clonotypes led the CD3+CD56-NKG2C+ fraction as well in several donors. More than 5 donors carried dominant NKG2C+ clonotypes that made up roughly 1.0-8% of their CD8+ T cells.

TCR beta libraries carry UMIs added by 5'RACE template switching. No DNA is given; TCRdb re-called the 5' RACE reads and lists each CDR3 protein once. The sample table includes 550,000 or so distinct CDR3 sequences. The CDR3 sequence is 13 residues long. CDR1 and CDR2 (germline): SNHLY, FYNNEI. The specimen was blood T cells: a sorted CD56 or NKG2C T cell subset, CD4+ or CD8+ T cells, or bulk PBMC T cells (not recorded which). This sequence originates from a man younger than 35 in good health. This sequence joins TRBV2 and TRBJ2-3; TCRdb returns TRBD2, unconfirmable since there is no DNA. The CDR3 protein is CASSDPTSDTQYF.